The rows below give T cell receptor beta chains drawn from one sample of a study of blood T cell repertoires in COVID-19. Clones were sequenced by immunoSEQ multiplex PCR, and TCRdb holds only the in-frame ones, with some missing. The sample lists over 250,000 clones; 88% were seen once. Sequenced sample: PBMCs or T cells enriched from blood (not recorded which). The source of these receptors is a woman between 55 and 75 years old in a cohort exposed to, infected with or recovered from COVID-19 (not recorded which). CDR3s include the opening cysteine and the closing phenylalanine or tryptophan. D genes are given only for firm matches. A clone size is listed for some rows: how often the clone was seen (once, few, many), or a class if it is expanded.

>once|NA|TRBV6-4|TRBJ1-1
TGTGCCAGCAGTTGGGGGCAGGGGACTGAAGCTTTCTTT
CASSWGQGTEAFF
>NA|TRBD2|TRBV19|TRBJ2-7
TGTGCCAGTAGTATGGGAGGGAAGAATTACGAGCAGTACTTC
CASSMGGKNYEQYF
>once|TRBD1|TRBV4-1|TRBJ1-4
TGCGCCAGCAGCCAAGGTCCCCACAGGGGAACTAATGAAAAACTGTTTTTT
CASSQGPHRGTNEKLFF
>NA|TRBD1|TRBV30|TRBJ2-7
TGTGCCTGGAGTAGGGGACAGGGGTCCTCTTCCTACGAGCAGTACTTC
CAWSRGQGSSSYEQYF
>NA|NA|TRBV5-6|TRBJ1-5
TGTGCCAGCAGCTTGCGGGGGCAGCCCCAGCATTTT
CASSLRGQPQHF
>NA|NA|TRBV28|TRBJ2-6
TGTGCCAGCAAAGTTCGGGGACTCAACGTCCTGACTTTC
CASKVRGLNVLTF
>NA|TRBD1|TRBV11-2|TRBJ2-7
TGTGCCAGCAGCTCCTACAGGGGACCAGCCTACGAGCAGTACTTC
CASSSYRGPAYEQYF
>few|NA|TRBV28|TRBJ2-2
TGTGCCAGCAGTATCACAGGGCTTAACACCGGGGAGCTGTTTTTT
CASSITGLNTGELFF
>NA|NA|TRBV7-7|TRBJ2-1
TGTGCTAGCAGCTCAGAGCAGGGAGGAGGCTGGAATGAGCAGTTCTTC
CASSSEQGGGWNEQFF
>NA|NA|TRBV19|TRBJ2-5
TGTGCCAGTAGTATAGGAACAGAAGAGACCCAGTACTTC
CASSIGTEETQYF
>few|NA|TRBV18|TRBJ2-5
TGTGCCAGCTCACCGGGGACTCACGGGGAAGAGACCCAGTACTTC
CASSPGTHGEETQYF
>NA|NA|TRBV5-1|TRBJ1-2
TGCGCCAGCAGCCCGGGGGTCATTTACTATGGCTACACCTTC
CASSPGVIYYGYTF
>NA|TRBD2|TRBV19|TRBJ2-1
TGTGCCAGTAGTACTGGGTGGGCGGGAGGTTTCAATGAGCAGTTCTTC
CASSTGWAGGFNEQFF
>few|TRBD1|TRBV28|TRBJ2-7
TGTGCCAGCAGACACTCCGGGACAGGGGGATACGAGCAGTACTTC
CASRHSGTGGYEQYF
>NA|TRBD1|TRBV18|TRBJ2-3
TGTGCCAGCTCACAACAGGGGCGAGCAGCAGATACGCAGTATTTT
CASSQQGRAADTQYF